This TCR beta chain was documented in a study of blood T cells in healthy people across ages. Through a sample-barcoded 5' primer and a J-beta primer mix, a second PCR was run for roughly 6 to 11 cycles. From the 5' RACE reads, TCRdb called clonotypes with MiXCR, one entry per CDR3 protein. This sample has 2 million or so distinct CDR3 sequences, with 49% found just once. Germline CDR1 and CDR2: LGHNA and YSLEER. The CDR3 loop spans 17 amino acids. V lost 3 bases to trimming and J lost 6 bases; unmatched junction nucleotides: 12. A note on this clonotype: Its antigen is as yet unknown.

Staff drew roughly 10 milliliters of peripheral blood from each donor. Study results and limitations: Older individuals had lower TCR beta diversity per million T cells (the decline was roughly linear).

This chain links TRBV4-3 with TRBJ2-1, with 9 bases aligning to TRBD2. The sequence derives from a woman aged 40 to 50 in good health. The sequenced sample consisted of blood. The CDR3 loop reads CASSQLPGLASGNEQFF. DNA for the CDR3: TGCGCCAGCAGCCAGCTGCCGGGACTAGCCTCCGGCAATGAGCAGTTCTTC.